Included here is one TCR beta chain sequence, with context. No antigen is known for it. Base qualities were left out, and no much larger clone turns up one base away. Enrolling through a virtual design, the prospective study's participants ranged in age from roughly 18 to 100 years and lived across 20 to 25 United States geographic areas. To assign participants to cohorts, the prospective study relied on clinical history that participants themselves reported in a screening survey and a study questionnaire. Each participant in the prospective study had whole blood, serum and a nasopharyngeal or oropharyngeal swab collected by mobile phlebotomists. Additional blood draws and questionnaires over a roughly two-month period could optionally be provided by prospective study participants. Prospective study blood samples were shipped either frozen or at room temperature before DNA extraction. TCRbeta CDR3 regions were amplified from genomic DNA using the immunoSEQ Assay, a bias-controlled multiplex PCR. The paper's data handling went like this. Within the assay, amplification of reference gene primers was used to estimate how many nucleated cells each sample contained. Sequence reads were collapsed and filtered to measure the absolute abundance of every unique TCRbeta CDR3 rearrangement. For each sample, productive Simpson clonality was calculated as the square root of Simpson's diversity index across productive rearrangements. As stored in TCRdb, this immuneACCESS dataset retains in-frame rearrangements with V and J assigned. A fraction of the clones does not appear; measured against another copy, unresolved V genes explain less than half of the discrepancy, and the remainder lacks a known reason. Clonal size and the V and J genes are those of that table, whereas D and trimming came from the DNA. The table for this sample lists 250,000 to 300,000 clones; approximately 91% of them were counted only once. Under 3% of the sample lies in the top ten.

The CDR3 sequence holds 16 residues, the cysteine and phenylalanine included. Solely the CDR3 DNA is kept, with 48 bases framed from the first base. CDR1 and CDR2 (MNHEY, SMNVEV) derive from the germline V gene (reference sequence). Relative to germline, V is 9 bases shorter and J is 4 bases shorter, with 22 bases between their ends. The data originate from a study of blood T cell repertoires in COVID-19 (dated by TCRdb to the early 2020s). Regarding the study in general: Samples from collaborators originated in the United States, Italy and Spain and spanned both the acute and convalescent phases of COVID-19. The repertoires were released in a freely available public database intended as a resource for research on the immune response to SARS-CoV-2. The prospective study material was composed of cDNA or gDNA derived from T cells, B-cell-depleted T cells, or PBMCs. Where HLA class I and class II types were available, the types were taken from metadata supplied by the sample provider, not from assay-based typing. Samples were obtained from the ongoing ImmuneRACE study (first 160 participants) and from about 1,300 subjects provided by 6 global collaborators. Deeply sampled blood TCRbeta repertoires from subjects exposed to, actively infected with, or recovered from COVID-19 were included in the dataset. The sample metadata nearly always contained a de-identified subject ID, COVID-19 status, age in years and sex. Study-wide findings and limitations: The amount of clinical and demographic metadata varied by source and participant and was provided uncurated.

The origin of this receptor is a woman in her forties with acute COVID-19. The V and J segments used are TRBV27 and TRBJ1-5, with TRBD1 as a weak D call on 6 bases. Sample: PBMCs or T cells enriched from blood (not recorded which). The CDR3 amino acid sequence is: CARTGKGLSGNQPQHF. The bases read TGTGCCAGGACAGGAAAAGGGCTGTCAGGAAATCAGCCCCAGCATTTT.